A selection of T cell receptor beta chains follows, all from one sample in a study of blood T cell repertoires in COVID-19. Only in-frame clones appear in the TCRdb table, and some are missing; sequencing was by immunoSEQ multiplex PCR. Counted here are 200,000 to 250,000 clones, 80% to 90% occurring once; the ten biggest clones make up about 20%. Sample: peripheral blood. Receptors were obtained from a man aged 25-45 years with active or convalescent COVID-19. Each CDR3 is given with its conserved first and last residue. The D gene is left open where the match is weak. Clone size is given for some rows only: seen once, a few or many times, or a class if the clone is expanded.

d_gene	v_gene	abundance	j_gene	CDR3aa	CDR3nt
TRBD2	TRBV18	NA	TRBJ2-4	CASSLRWEGLSKNIQYF	TGTGCCAGCTCACTACGTTGGGAGGGATTATCCAAAAACATTCAGTACTTC
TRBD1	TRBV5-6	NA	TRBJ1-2	CASSPQGNYGYTF	TGTGCCAGCAGCCCACAGGGGAACTATGGCTACACCTTC
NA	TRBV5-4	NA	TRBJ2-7	CASSQATGRSYEQYF	TGTGCCAGCAGCCAAGCGACAGGGAGGTCCTACGAGCAGTACTTC
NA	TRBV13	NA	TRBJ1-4	CASSLAGSYEKLFF	TGTGCCAGCAGCTTAGCCGGGAGCTATGAAAAACTGTTTTTT
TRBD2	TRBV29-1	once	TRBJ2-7	CSVSTGRAYEQYF	TGCAGCGTATCCACGGGGAGGGCCTACGAGCAGTACTTC
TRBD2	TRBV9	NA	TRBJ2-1	CASSPWGGSDNEQFF	TGTGCCAGCAGCCCGTGGGGGGGTTCGGACAATGAGCAGTTCTTC
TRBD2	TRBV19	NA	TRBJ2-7	CASLPTAGSHYEQYF	TGTGCCAGTCTCCCTACAGCGGGGTCCCACTACGAGCAGTACTTC
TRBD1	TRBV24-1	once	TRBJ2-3	CATSDLKGAVADTQYF	TGTGCCACCAGTGATTTGAAGGGGGCTGTGGCAGATACGCAGTATTTT
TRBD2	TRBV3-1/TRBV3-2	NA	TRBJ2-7	CASSLRTSGSVYEQYF	TGTGCCAGCAGCCTTAGGACTAGCGGCAGCGTCTACGAGCAGTACTTC
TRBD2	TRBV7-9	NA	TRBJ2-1	CASSLTLAGGRNEQFF	TGTGCCAGCAGCTTAACCTTAGCGGGAGGGAGGAATGAGCAGTTCTTC
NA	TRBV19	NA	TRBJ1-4	CASSGTGAEYEKLFF	TGTGCCAGTAGTGGCACAGGTGCGGAGTATGAAAAACTGTTTTTT
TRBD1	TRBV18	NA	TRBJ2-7	CASSPRDSDEQYF	TGTGCCAGCTCACCCAGGGACAGCGACGAGCAGTACTTC
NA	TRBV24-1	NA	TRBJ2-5	CATSDSEPGGRETQYF	TGTGCCACCAGTGACTCCGAGCCGGGGGGCCGTGAGACCCAGTACTTC
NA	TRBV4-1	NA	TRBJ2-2	CASSQARTAFGELFF	TGCGCCAGCAGCCAAGCCCGGACAGCCTTCGGGGAGCTGTTTTTT
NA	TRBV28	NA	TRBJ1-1	CASSLRQVTEAFF	TGTGCCAGCAGTCTTCGACAGGTCACTGAAGCTTTCTTT
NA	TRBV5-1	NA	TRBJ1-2	CASSLDSGHTGYTF	TGCGCCAGCAGCTTGGATTCGGGACATACGGGCTACACCTTC
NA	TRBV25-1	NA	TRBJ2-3	CASRAGQFTQYF	TGTGCCAGCAGGGCTGGACAGTTTACGCAGTATTTT
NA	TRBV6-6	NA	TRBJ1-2	CASSYSTGSVNYGYTF	TGTGCCAGCAGTTACAGTACGGGGTCCGTTAACTATGGCTACACCTTC
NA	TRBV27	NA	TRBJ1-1	CASSLAGYTEAFF	TGTGCCAGCAGTTTAGCCGGGTACACTGAAGCTTTCTTT
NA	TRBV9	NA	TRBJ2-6	CASSVESRANVLTF	TGTGCCAGCAGCGTAGAGAGCAGGGCCAACGTCCTGACTTTC
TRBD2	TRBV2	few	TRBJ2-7	CASNRASGRAEYF	TGTGCCAGCAATCGGGCTAGCGGGAGGGCGGAGTACTTC
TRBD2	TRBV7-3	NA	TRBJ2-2	CASSLGTSGTGELFF	TGTGCCAGCAGCTTAGGGACTAGCGGCACCGGGGAGCTGTTTTTT
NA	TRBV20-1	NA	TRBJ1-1	CRGHMNTEAFF	TGCAGGGGACACATGAACACTGAAGCTTTCTTT
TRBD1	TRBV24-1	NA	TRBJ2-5	CATSDRASTGGRETQYF	TGTGCCACCAGTGATCGCGCATCCACAGGGGGTCGGGAGACCCAGTACTTC
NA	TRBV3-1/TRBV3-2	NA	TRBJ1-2	CASINGYTF	TGTGCCAGCATAAATGGCTACACCTTC
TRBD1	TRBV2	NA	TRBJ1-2	CASRRTGGGSGYGYTF	TGTGCCAGCAGGCGGACAGGGGGGGGCAGTGGCTATGGCTACACCTTC
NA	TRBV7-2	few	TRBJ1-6	CASSPTEFYNSPLHF	TGTGCCAGCAGCCCGACAGAGTTCTATAATTCACCCCTCCACTTT
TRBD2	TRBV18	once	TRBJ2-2	CASSAGTSGNTGELFF	TGTGCCAGCTCGGCCGGGACTAGCGGTAACACCGGGGAGCTGTTTTTT
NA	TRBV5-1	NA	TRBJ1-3	CASSLGSHGNTIYF	TGCGCCAGCAGCCTCGGGTCACACGGAAACACCATATATTTT
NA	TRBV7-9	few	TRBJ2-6	CASSLYTGANVLTF	TGTGCCAGCAGCTTGTACACTGGGGCCAACGTCCTGACTTTC
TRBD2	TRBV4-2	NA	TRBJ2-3	CASSLAGGQDTQYF	TGTGCCAGCAGCCTAGCGGGGGGGCAAGATACGCAGTATTTT
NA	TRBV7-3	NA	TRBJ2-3	CASSPGLPPTDTQYF	TGTGCCAGCAGTCCAGGACTTCCCCCAACAGATACGCAGTATTTT
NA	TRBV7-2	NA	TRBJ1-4	CASSPTAANEKLFF	TGTGCCAGCAGTCCGACAGCAGCAAATGAAAAACTGTTTTTT
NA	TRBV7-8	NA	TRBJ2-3	CASSSPPPGLKDTQYF	TGTGCCAGCAGCTCCCCTCCTCCAGGATTAAAAGATACGCAGTATTTT
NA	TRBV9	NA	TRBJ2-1	CASSVATGFNEQFF	TGTGCCAGCAGCGTAGCTACAGGATTCAATGAGCAGTTCTTC
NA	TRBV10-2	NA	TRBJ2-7	CASSPVSGGGLYEQYF	TGCGCCAGCAGTCCCGTATCGGGCGGGGGCCTGTACGAGCAGTACTTC
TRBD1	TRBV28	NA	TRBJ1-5	CASSFTGGGRQPQHF	TGTGCCAGCAGTTTCACAGGGGGGGGAAGGCAGCCCCAGCATTTT
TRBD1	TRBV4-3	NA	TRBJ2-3	CASSQSDPGQGTVADTQYF	TGCGCCAGCAGCCAGTCAGACCCGGGACAGGGGACGGTGGCTGATACGCAGTATTTT
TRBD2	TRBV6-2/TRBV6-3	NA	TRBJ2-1	CASSSPSGPYGNEQFF	TGTGCCAGCAGTTCCCCTAGCGGGCCCTACGGGAATGAGCAGTTCTTC